Only a few counts were recorded for the clone carrying this T cell receptor (beta chain). This record belongs to a study of T cell changes during pregnancy in multiple sclerosis. CDR3 size: 17 residues. With V trimmed by 2 bases and J by 4 bases, 8 bases remained unmatched. The germline V gene has CDR1 SGHAT and CDR2 FQNNGV. Libraries were prepared by immunoSEQ multiplex PCR; TCRdb keeps only in-frame clonotypes and omits some of them. Found here are tens of thousands of clones, around 90% of them singletons; the top ten hold approximately 1.6%. This TCR came from a female donor with multiple sclerosis, enrolled in a pregnancy study. The sequences come from peripheral blood, collected in the first trimester of pregnancy. The V gene is TRBV11-2, the J gene TRBJ2-6; 7 nucleotides agree with TRBD2. The DNA of the CDR3 is TGTGCCAGCAGCTTACCAGGGAGAGCGGGGGGGGCCAACGTCCTGACTTTC. This sequence encodes CASSLPGRAGGANVLTF.